This TCR beta chain derives from a study of blood T cell repertoires in COVID-19. Study at large: COVID-19 samples from acute and convalescent phases originated in the United States, Italy and Spain. Sources were T cells, B-cell-depleted T cells, or PBMCs; the material itself was cDNA or gDNA.

In the study's own analysis: Amplification of reference gene primers was used by the study to estimate nucleated cell counts. The assay was immunoSEQ multiplex PCR, and TCRdb's table has in-frame clones only and misses some. The DNA gave D and trimming, while V, J and clone size come from that table. The sample lists around 160,000 clones, roughly 79% seen once, with roughly 8.4% in the top ten. Many counts were recorded for this clone. The ends were cut back, 8 bases at V and 0 bases at J, with 11 bases in the middle. CDR3 length equals 13 residues. V is TRBV12-3 or TRBV12-4 and J is TRBJ2-7, with a weak D call TRBD1 (5 bases). The clonotype originates from a human donor with acute or convalescent COVID-19. The donor label of this sample is uncertain. Sequenced input: peripheral blood. This chain's CDR3 is CASAQGTSYEQYF. CDR3 bases: TGTGCCAGCGCCCAGGGAACCTCCTACGAGCAGTACTTC.